In its sample, the clone carrying this T cell receptor beta chain was seen many times. The antigen remains unidentified. Across 18 months, stable Graves' hyperthyroidism was marked by no progression to ophthalmopathy. This record comes from a study of T cells in Graves' hyperthyroidism and ophthalmopathy. On the study more broadly: The initial diagnosis was the point when peripheral blood was collected, ahead of any treatment.

Amplification of TCR beta CDR3 regions was performed using RNA transcripts as template. First-round RT-PCR with HTBI primers amplified the TCR CDR3 region. TCRdb re-called the multiplex PCR reads with MiXCR, one entry per CDR3 protein. The table lists some 550,000 distinct CDR3 sequences, 20% of them singletons. V lost 6 bases and J 5 bases, leaving 17 bases between the germline ends. The CDR3 is 14 amino acids. Findings and limits, study-wide: The model predicted ophthalmopathy a median approximately 6.3 months before onset. Blood samples included most of the expanded thyroid clonotypes exceeding 0.001.

Sequencing used blood. This chain links TRBV12-3 or TRBV12-4 with TRBJ2-7, with TRBD2 as a possible D gene (7 bases). This receptor was obtained from a man aged 18 to 30 with Graves' hyperthyroidism. CDR3 sequence reads: CASRETGRVDEQYF. The CDR3 DNA sequence: TGTGCCAGCAGAGAAACAGGGAGGGTCGACGAGCAGTACTTC.